The clone carrying this T cell receptor (beta chain) was found a few times. This sample also contains other DNA sequences that code for the same CDR3. Sequencing used immunoSEQ multiplex PCR; TCRdb keeps in-frame clones, though not all of them. The data show about 21,000 clones, 70% to 85% seen once. This sample is part of a study of cytotoxic CD8 clonotypes in ibrutinib-treated CLL. This receptor was identified in a human donor with chronic lymphocytic leukemia. The sample consisted of PBMCs, taken before ibrutinib treatment.

The CDR3: CASSITSRETQYF. CDR3 nucleotides: TGTGCCAGTAGTATTACTAGCCGGGAGACCCAGTACTTC. V gene TRBV19 combines with J gene TRBJ2-5; D is possibly TRBD2 (6 bases). The germline V gene has CDR1 LNHDA and CDR2 SQIVND (reference sequence). The CDR3 loop spans 13 amino acids. The ends were cut back, 3 bases at V and 5 bases at J, with 10 bases in the middle. Full variable domain (rest looked up from reference TRBV19 and TRBJ2-5): DGGITQSPKYLFRKEGQNVTLSCEQNLNHDAMYWYRQDPGQGLRLIYYSQIVNDFQKGDIAEGYSVSREKKESFPLTVTSAQKNPTAFYLCASSITSRETQYFGPGTRLLVL.